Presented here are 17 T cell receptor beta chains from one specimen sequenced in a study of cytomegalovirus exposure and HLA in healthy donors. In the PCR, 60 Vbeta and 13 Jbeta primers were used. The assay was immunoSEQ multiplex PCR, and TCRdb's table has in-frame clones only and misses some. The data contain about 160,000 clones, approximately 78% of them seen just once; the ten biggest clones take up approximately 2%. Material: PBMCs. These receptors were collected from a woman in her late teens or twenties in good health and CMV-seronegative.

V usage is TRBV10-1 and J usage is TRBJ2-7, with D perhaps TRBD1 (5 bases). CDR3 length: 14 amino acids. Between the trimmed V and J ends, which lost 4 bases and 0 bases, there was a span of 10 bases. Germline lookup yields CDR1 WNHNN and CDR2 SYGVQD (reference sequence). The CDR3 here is CASSAQGNSYEQYF. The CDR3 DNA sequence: TGCGCCAGCAGTGCCCAGGGAAACTCCTACGAGCAGTACTTC.

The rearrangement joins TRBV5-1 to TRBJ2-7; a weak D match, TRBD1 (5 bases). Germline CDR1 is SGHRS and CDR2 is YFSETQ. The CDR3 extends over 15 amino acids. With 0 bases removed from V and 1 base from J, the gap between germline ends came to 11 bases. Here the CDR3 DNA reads TGCGCCAGCAGCTTGGGACAGCTGAATTCCTACGAGCAGTACTTC. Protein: CASSLGQLNSYEQYF. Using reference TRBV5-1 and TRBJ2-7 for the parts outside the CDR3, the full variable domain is KAGVTQTPRYLIKTRGQQVTLSCSPISGHRSVSWYQQTPGQGLQFLFEYFSETQRNKGNFPGRFSGRQFSNSRSEMNVSTLELGDSALYLCASSLGQLNSYEQYFGPGTRLTVT.

CDR3 DNA: TGTGCCAGCTGGGGACAGCTGAACACTGAAGCTTTCTTT. This sequence encodes CASWGQLNTEAFF. The chain uses TRBV2 and TRBJ1-1; 7 nucleotides agree with TRBD1. The CDR3 extends over 13 amino acids. CDR1 and CDR2 from the germline V gene are SNHLY and FYNNEI. V was pared by 8 bases and J by 0 bases, with 3 bases of the junction left unmatched.

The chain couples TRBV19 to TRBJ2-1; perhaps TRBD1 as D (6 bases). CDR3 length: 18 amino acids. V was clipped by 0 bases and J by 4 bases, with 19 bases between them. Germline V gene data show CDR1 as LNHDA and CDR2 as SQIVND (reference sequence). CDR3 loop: CASSIDRVQGSFYNEQFF. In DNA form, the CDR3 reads TGTGCCAGTAGTATAGATCGGGTTCAGGGGTCGTTTTACAATGAGCAGTTCTTC. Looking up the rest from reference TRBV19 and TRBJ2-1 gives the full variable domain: DGGITQSPKYLFRKEGQNVTLSCEQNLNHDAMYWYRQDPGQGLRLIYYSQIVNDFQKGDIAEGYSVSREKKESFPLTVTSAQKNPTAFYLCASSIDRVQGSFYNEQFFGPGTRLTVL.

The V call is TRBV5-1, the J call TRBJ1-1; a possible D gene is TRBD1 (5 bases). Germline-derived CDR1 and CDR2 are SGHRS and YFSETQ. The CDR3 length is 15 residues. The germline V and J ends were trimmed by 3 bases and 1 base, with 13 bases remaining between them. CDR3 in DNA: TGCGCCAGCAGCTCCCGCCAGGGCCCGAACACTGAAGCTTTCTTT. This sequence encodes CASSSRQGPNTEAFF.

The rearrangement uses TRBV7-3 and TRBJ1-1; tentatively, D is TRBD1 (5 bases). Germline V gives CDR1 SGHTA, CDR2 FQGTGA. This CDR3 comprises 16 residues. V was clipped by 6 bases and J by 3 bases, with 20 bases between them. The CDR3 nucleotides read TGTGCCAGCAGTCGCCAGGGTGAGCTCCGATACACTGAAGCTTTCTTT. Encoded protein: CASSRQGELRYTEAFF.

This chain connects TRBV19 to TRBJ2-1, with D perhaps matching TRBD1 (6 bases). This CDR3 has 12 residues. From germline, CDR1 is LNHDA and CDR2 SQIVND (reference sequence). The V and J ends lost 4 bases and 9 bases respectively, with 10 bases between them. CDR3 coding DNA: TGTGCCAGTAGTAAGGACAGCGGTGAGCAGTTCTTC. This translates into CASSKDSGEQFF.

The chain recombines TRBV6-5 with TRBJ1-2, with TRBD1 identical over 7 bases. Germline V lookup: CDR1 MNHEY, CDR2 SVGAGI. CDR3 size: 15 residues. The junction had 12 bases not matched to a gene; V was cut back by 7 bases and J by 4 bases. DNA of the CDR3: TGTGCCAGCAAGACAGGGTCCCAGGGAGGCTATGGCTACACCTTC. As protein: CASKTGSQGGYGYTF.

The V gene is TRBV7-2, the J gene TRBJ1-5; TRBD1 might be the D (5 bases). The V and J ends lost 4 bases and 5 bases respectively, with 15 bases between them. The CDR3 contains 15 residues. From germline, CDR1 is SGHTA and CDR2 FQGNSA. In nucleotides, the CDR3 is TGTGCCAGCAGCTCTGATATGGGGCCGGATCAGCCCCAGCATTTT. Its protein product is CASSSDMGPDQPQHF.

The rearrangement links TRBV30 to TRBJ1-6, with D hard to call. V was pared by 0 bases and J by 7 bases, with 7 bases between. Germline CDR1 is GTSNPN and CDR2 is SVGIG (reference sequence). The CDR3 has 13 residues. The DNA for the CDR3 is TGTGCCTGGAGTGTTGCGGGGAATTCACCCCTCCACTTT. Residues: CAWSVAGNSPLHF.

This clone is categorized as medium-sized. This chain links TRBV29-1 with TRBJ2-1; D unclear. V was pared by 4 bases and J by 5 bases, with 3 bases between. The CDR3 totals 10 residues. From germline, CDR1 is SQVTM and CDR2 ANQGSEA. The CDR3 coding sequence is TGCAGCGTTGGAGACAATGAGCAGTTCTTC. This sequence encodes CSVGDNEQFF.

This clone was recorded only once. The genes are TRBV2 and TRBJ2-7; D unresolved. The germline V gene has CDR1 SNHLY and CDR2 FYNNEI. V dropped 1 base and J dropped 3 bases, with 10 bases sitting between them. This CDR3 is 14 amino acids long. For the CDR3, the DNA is TGTGCCAGCAGTGAAGGTCGTGGGCGCTACGAGCAGTACTTC. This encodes CASSEGRGRYEQYF.

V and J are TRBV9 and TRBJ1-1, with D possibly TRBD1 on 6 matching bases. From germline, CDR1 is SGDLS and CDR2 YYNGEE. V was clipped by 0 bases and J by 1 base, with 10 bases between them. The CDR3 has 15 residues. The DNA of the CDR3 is TGTGCCAGCAGCGTAGGAGGGGGACCGAACACTGAAGCTTTCTTT. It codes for CASSVGGGPNTEAFF.

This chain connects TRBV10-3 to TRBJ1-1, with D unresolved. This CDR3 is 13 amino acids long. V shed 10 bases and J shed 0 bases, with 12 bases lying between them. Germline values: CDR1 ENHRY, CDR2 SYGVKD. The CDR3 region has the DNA TGTGCCACCTGGCGAGGGTTGAACACTGAAGCTTTCTTT. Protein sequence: CATWRGLNTEAFF.

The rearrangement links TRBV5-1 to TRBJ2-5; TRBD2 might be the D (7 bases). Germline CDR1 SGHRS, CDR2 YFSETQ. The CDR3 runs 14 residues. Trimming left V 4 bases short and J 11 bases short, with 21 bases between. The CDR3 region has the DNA TGCGCCAGCAGCCCAGGGACACTGGGGAGGGAGCAGTACTTC. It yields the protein CASSPGTLGREQYF.

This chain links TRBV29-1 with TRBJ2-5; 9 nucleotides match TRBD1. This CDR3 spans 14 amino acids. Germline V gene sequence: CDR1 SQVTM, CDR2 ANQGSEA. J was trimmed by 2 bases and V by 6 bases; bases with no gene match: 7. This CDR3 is CSVPRDRVQETQYF. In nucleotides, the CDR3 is TGCAGCGTGCCCCGGGACAGGGTTCAAGAGACCCAGTACTTC.

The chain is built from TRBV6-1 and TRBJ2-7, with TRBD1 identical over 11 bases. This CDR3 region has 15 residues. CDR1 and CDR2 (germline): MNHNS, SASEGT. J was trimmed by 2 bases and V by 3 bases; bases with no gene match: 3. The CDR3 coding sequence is TGTGCCAGCAGTGACCCGGGACAGGGGGCCTACGAGCAGTACTTC. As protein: CASSDPGQGAYEQYF.